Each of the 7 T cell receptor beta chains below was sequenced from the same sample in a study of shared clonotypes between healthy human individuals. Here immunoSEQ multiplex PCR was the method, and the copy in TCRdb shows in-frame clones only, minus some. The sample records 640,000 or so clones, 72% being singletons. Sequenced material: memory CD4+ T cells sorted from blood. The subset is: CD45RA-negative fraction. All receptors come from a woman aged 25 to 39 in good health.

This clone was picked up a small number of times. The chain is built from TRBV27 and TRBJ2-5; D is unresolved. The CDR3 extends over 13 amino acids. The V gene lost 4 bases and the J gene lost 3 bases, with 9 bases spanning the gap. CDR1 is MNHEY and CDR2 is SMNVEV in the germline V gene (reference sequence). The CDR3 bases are TGTGCCAGCAGTTATTCCGCAGAAGAGACCCAGTACTTC. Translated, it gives CASSYSAEETQYF.

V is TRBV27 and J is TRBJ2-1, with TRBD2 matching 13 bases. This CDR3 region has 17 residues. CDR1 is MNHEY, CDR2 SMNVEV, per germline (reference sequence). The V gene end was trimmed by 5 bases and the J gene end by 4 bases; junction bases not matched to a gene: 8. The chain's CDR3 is CASSRTSGSTGYNEQFF. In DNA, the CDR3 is TGTGCCAGCAGTCGGACTAGCGGGAGTACCGGGTACAATGAGCAGTTCTTC.

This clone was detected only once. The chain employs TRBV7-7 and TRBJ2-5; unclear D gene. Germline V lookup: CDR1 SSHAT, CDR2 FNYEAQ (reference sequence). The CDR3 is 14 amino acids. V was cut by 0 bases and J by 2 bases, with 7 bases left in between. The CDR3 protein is CASSLAYQQETQYF. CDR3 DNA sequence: TGTGCCAGCAGCTTAGCTTATCAGCAAGAGACCCAGTACTTC.

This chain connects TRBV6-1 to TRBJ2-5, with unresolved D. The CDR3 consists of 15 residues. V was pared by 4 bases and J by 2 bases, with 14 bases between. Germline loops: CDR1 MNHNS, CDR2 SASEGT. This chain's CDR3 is CASSGARAGQETQYF. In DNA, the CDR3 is TGTGCCAGCAGTGGAGCTAGGGCAGGACAAGAGACCCAGTACTTC.

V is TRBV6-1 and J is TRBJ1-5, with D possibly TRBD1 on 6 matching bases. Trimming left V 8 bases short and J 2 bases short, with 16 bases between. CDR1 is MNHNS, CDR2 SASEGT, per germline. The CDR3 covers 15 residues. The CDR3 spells CASGQSLYGNQPQHF. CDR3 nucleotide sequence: TGTGCCAGCGGACAGTCCCTATATGGCAATCAGCCCCAGCATTTT.

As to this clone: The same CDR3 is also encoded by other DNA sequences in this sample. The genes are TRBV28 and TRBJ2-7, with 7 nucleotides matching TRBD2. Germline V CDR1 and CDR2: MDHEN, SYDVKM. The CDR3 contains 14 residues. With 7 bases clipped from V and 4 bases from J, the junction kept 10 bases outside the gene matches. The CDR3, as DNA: TGTGCCAGCACCCCGGGCGGGAGAATATACGAGCAGTACTTC. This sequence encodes CASTPGGRIYEQYF.

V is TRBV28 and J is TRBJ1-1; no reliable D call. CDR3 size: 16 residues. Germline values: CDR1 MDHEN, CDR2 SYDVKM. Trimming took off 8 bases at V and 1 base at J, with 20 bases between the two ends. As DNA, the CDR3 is TGTGCCAGCGGTCAGAGGATGAGGAACCCGAACACTGAAGCTTTCTTT. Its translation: CASGQRMRNPNTEAFF.